The 29 T cell receptor beta chains below come from one sample, sequenced in a study of shared clonotypes between healthy human individuals. Terminally differentiated effector memory CD45RA+ cells were excluded from the naive CD8 cells, which were CD45RO-negative and positively selected for CCR7. Clones were sequenced by immunoSEQ multiplex PCR, and TCRdb holds only the in-frame ones, with some missing. There are some 1,900,000 clones in the sample; around 96% occur only once, and roughly 1.2% lies in the top ten. Material: naive CD8+ T cells sorted from blood. Source of these receptors: a man between 18 and 29 years old in good health.

This rearrangement joins TRBV6-6 to TRBJ2-3, with D unresolved. The ends were cut back, 1 base at V and 2 bases at J, with 7 bases in the middle. Per germline, CDR1 MNHNY and CDR2 SVGAGI (reference sequence). This CDR3 region has 14 residues. CDR3 amino acids: CASSYLYYTDTQYF. CDR3 nucleotide sequence: TGTGCCAGCAGTTACTTATATTACACAGATACGCAGTATTTT.

V and J are TRBV6-1 and TRBJ2-1; TRBD1 aligns across 8 bases. Germline-derived CDR1 and CDR2 are MNHNS and SASEGT. CDR3 size: 16 residues. Trimming took 2 bases from V and 3 from J; bases not matched to a gene: 6. The CDR3 nucleotides are TGTGCCAGCAGTGAATGGTACAGGGGGAACTACAATGAGCAGTTCTTC. Its protein is CASSEWYRGNYNEQFF.

The CDR3 DNA reads as TGCGCCAGCGTCGGGGGCACAGATACGCAGTATTTT. This translates into CASVGGTDTQYF. The J gene is TRBJ2-3, the V gene TRBV5-1, with D perhaps matching TRBD2 (5 bases). Germline assignment: CDR1 SGHRS and CDR2 YFSETQ. The CDR3 is 12 amino acids. The V gene lost 7 bases and the J gene lost 1 base, with 7 bases spanning the gap.

The J gene is TRBJ2-7, the V gene TRBV9; 7 bases are a match to TRBD2. Per the germline V gene, CDR1 is SGDLS and CDR2 is YYNGEE. This CDR3 is 15 amino acids long. V trimming: 4 bases; J trimming: 1 base; junction bases outside the gene matches: 8. CDR3 sequence: CASSPGGWASYEQYF. The CDR3 nucleotides read TGTGCCAGCAGCCCCGGGGGGTGGGCATCCTACGAGCAGTACTTC.

The chain is built from TRBV7-8 and TRBJ1-2; D possibly corresponds to TRBD1 (5 bases). Germline V gene data show CDR1 as SGHVS and CDR2 as FQNEAQ. V gave up 4 bases and J gave up 3 bases, with 18 bases separating them. CDR3 size: 16 residues. DNA of the CDR3: TGTGCCAGCAGCTACCGACAGTTAGGGAGTGACTATGGCTACACCTTC. Translation: CASSYRQLGSDYGYTF.

This clone has just one count. V is TRBV6-6 and J is TRBJ1-2; perhaps TRBD1 as D (6 bases). Germline V gene sequence: CDR1 MNHNY, CDR2 SVGAGI (reference sequence). Trimming stripped 6 bases from V and 8 bases from J, with 19 bases between. This CDR3 is 14 amino acids long. The CDR3 sequence is CASSGHEGGKGYTF. The CDR3, as DNA: TGTGCCAGCAGCGGTCACGAGGGGGGGAAGGGCTACACCTTC.

The V gene is TRBV30, the J gene TRBJ2-1, with 8 bases identical to TRBD1. Germline-derived CDR1 and CDR2 are GTSNPN and SVGIG (reference sequence). The V segment lost 5 bases and the J segment 8 bases; nucleotides outside the gene matches: 5. The CDR3 totals 12 residues. CDR3 region: CAWGLTGDEQFF. For the CDR3, the DNA is TGTGCCTGGGGCCTGACAGGGGATGAGCAGTTCTTC.

The chain combines TRBV28 with TRBJ1-1; 7 nucleotides line up with TRBD1. The CDR3 loop spans 15 amino acids. Germline V gives CDR1 MDHEN, CDR2 SYDVKM. With 2 bases clipped from V and 3 bases from J, the junction kept 6 bases outside the gene matches. DNA for the CDR3: TGTGCCAGCAGTTTACGGACAGGCCCCGACACTGAAGCTTTCTTT. Translated, it gives CASSLRTGPDTEAFF.

The chain couples TRBV6-1 to TRBJ1-2; 7 positions match TRBD1. V was clipped by 4 bases and J by 4 bases; unmatched bases: 9. This CDR3 has 15 amino acids. CDR1 and CDR2 from the germline V gene are MNHNS and SASEGT. The CDR3: CASSVLRDSSYGYTF. The DNA for the CDR3 is TGTGCCAGCAGTGTACTCCGGGACAGTTCCTATGGCTACACCTTC.

The chain employs TRBV4-3 and TRBJ1-6, with TRBD1 matching over 9 bases. Germline CDR1 and CDR2: LGHNA and YSLEER. This CDR3 spans 15 amino acids. V was clipped by 9 bases and J by 5 bases; unmatched bases: 8. The CDR3 protein is CARGTGRDHNSPLHF. CDR3 bases: TGCGCCAGGGGGACAGGGCGCGACCATAATTCACCCCTCCACTTT.

The CDR3 DNA is TGTGCCAGCTCCCCCTCCGACGGGAGGGTGGCCTACGAGCAGTACTTC. This sequence encodes CASSPSDGRVAYEQYF. The chain combines TRBV7-9 with TRBJ2-7; 8 bases agree with TRBD2. The CDR3 covers 16 residues. V lost 8 bases and J lost 2; bases outside the gene matches: 14. CDR1 and CDR2 (germline): SEHNR, FQNEAQ (reference sequence). The full variable domain, in which reference TRBV7-9 and TRBJ2-7 provide the parts outside the CDR3, is DTGVSQNPRHKITKRGQNVTFRCDPISEHNRLYWYRQTLGQGPEFLTYFQNEAQLEKSRLLSDRFSAERPKGSFSTLEIQRTEQGDSAMYLCASSPSDGRVAYEQYFGPGTRLTVT.

With respect to this clone: The sample carries other DNA sequences with the same CDR3. The rearrangement links TRBV10-3 to TRBJ2-3; no definite D call. V was pared by 2 bases and J by 2 bases, with 8 bases between. Germline assignment: CDR1 ENHRY and CDR2 SYGVKD. The CDR3 length is 14 residues. The CDR3, as DNA: TGTGCCATCAGTGAGCCCGGCAACACAGATACGCAGTATTTT. It is translated as CAISEPGNTDTQYF.

The gene calls are TRBV19 and TRBJ1-6, with D possibly matching TRBD1 (6 bases). V was shortened by 5 bases and J by 8 bases, with 10 bases between the two germline ends. Germline CDR1 reads LNHDA; CDR2 reads SQIVND (reference sequence). The CDR3 totals 13 residues. CDR3 residues: CASSLGGDSPLHF. CDR3 in DNA: TGTGCCAGTAGTTTAGGGGGGGATTCACCCCTCCACTTT.

V and J are TRBV7-5 and TRBJ1-6. TRBV7-5 is deemed a pseudogene. The CDR3 totals 12 residues. DNA for the CDR3: TGTGCCAGAAGCTTAGTCTCTAAACCCCTCCACTTT. This sequence encodes CARSLVSKPLHF.

This chain joins TRBV2 and TRBJ1-5; D is uncertain. Germline V gene lookup returns CDR1 SNHLY and CDR2 FYNNEI. V was clipped by 0 bases and J by 4 bases, with 7 bases between them. CDR3 size: 14 residues. The CDR3 spells CASSEAQLNQPQHF. The CDR3 DNA reads TGTGCCAGCAGTGAAGCGCAGCTTAATCAGCCCCAGCATTTT.

The chain has TRBV4-3 and TRBJ2-7; 16 bases are shared with TRBD2. This CDR3 is 15 amino acids long. Germline trimming cut 3 bases from V and 5 bases from J; bases unmatched to any gene: 1. Looked up from germline, CDR1 is LGHNA and CDR2 is YSLEER. The CDR3: CASSHGTSGRDEQYF. For the CDR3, the DNA is TGCGCCAGCAGCCACGGGACTAGCGGGAGGGACGAGCAGTACTTC.

The V and J genes are TRBV5-1 and TRBJ1-1; tentative D call: TRBD1 (5 bases). The CDR3 consists of 15 residues. V was clipped by 0 bases and J by 0 bases, with 9 bases between them. Germline-derived CDR1 and CDR2 are SGHRS and YFSETQ. The CDR3 region has the DNA TGCGCCAGCAGCTTGGGTTGGGACTTGAACACTGAAGCTTTCTTT. Amino acid sequence: CASSLGWDLNTEAFF.

V gene TRBV25-1 combines with J gene TRBJ1-6; D is unclear. The CDR3 is 14 residues long. The germline CDR1 and CDR2 sequences are MGHDK and SYGVNS. Trimming took 10 bases from V and 0 from J, leaving 10 bases between them. The DNA of the CDR3 is TGTGCCACCCAACCCAGCTCCTATAATTCACCCCTCCACTTT. Amino acids: CATQPSSYNSPLHF.

The chain has TRBV28 and TRBJ1-3; D gene unclear. The CDR3 loop spans 19 amino acids. Trimming cost V 1 base and J 4 bases, with 23 bases left between them. Germline V CDR1 and CDR2: MDHEN, SYDVKM. Written as DNA, the CDR3 is TGTGCCAGCAGTTTATCCCCACCTCCGGGAAGGGCGCAGGGAAACACCATATATTTT. Residues: CASSLSPPPGRAQGNTIYF.

The genes are TRBV7-2 and TRBJ2-3, with TRBD1 matching over 9 bases. With V trimmed by 2 bases and J by 5 bases, 5 bases remained unmatched. The CDR3 loop spans 15 amino acids. Germline V gives CDR1 SGHTA, CDR2 FQGNSA. Here the CDR3 reads CASSLTGTGIDTQYF. The CDR3 coding sequence is TGTGCCAGCAGCTTAACCGGGACAGGGATAGATACGCAGTATTTT.

This rearrangement joins TRBV27 to TRBJ1-5; perhaps TRBD1 as D (5 bases). Germline V lookup: CDR1 MNHEY, CDR2 SMNVEV (reference sequence). The CDR3 runs 17 residues. V lost 2 bases, J lost 4 bases, and 18 bases lay in between. The DNA for the CDR3 is TGTGCCAGCAGTTTACGCCCCCTACTAGGGGTAAATCAGCCCCAGCATTTT. Its protein is CASSLRPLLGVNQPQHF.

The chain is built from TRBV30 and TRBJ2-7, with D tentatively TRBD1 (6 bases). This CDR3 spans 14 amino acids. Germline loops: CDR1 GTSNPN, CDR2 SVGIG (reference sequence). Deletions cut 0 bases from V and 4 bases from J, with 13 bases between. The CDR3 DNA reads TGTGCCTGGAGTGTACAGCAGGGGAATTACGAGCAGTACTTC. This translates into CAWSVQQGNYEQYF.

The chain couples TRBV7-9 to TRBJ2-1, with a possible D match to TRBD2 (6 bases). Trimming cost V 5 bases and J 2 bases, with 13 bases left between them. Per the germline V gene, CDR1 is SEHNR and CDR2 is FQNEAQ (reference sequence). The CDR3 covers 15 residues. This CDR3 reads CASSRSGSTYNEQFF. Here the CDR3 DNA reads TGTGCCAGCAGCCGTAGCGGCTCGACCTACAATGAGCAGTTCTTC.

V usage is TRBV9 and J usage is TRBJ2-7; D may correspond to TRBD1 or TRBD2 (5 bases each). V was clipped by 6 bases and J by 0 bases, with 13 bases between them. The germline V gene encodes CDR1 SGDLS and CDR2 YYNGEE. The CDR3 is made up of 14 amino acids. The CDR3 region is CASTPEGSSYEQYF. In nucleotides, the CDR3 is TGTGCCAGCACCCCAGAGGGGAGCTCCTACGAGCAGTACTTC.

With respect to this clone: The sample carries other DNA sequences with the same CDR3. This CDR3 reads CASSLGVGGSNQPQHF. CDR3 sequence (DNA): TGTGCCAGCAGCTTGGGGGTAGGAGGAAGCAATCAGCCCCAGCATTTT. This rearrangement joins TRBV7-6 to TRBJ1-5; D might be TRBD1 (5 bases). The CDR3 covers 16 residues. Germline CDR1 is SGHVS and CDR2 is FNYEAQ. Trimming removed 3 bases from V and 1 base from J, with 13 bases in between.

The chain employs TRBV5-4 and TRBJ1-6, with D unclear. The CDR3 has 12 residues. Trimming pared 2 bases from V and 4 bases from J, leaving 1 base between. The V gene's germline CDR1 is SGHNT and CDR2 YYREEE (reference sequence). The CDR3, as DNA: TGTGCCAGCAGCTTTTATAATTCACCCCTCCACTTT. Protein product: CASSFYNSPLHF.

The CDR3 region has the DNA TGTGCCAGCAGTGAAGAGGACAGCCTCAGCTATGGCTACACCTTC. It codes for CASSEEDSLSYGYTF. This rearrangement joins TRBV2 to TRBJ1-2; tentatively, D is TRBD1 (6 bases). Looked up from germline, CDR1 is SNHLY and CDR2 is FYNNEI. This CDR3 is built from 15 residues. Trimming left V 1 base short and J 4 bases short, with 13 bases between.

The genes are TRBV7-9 and TRBJ2-5; possibly TRBD2 for D (6 bases). CDR3 length: 15 residues. V gave up 4 bases and J gave up 2 bases, with 14 bases separating them. The V gene's germline CDR1 is SEHNR and CDR2 FQNEAQ (reference sequence). CDR3 bases: TGTGCCAGCAGCTACCAAGCCGGGGGACAAGAGACCCAGTACTTC. Protein sequence: CASSYQAGGQETQYF.

The genes are TRBV5-4 and TRBJ2-7; 9 positions match TRBD1. Germline V gene data show CDR1 as SGHNT and CDR2 as YYREEE (reference sequence). CDR3 length: 14 residues. The V segment lost 6 bases and the J segment 5 bases; nucleotides outside the gene matches: 9. This chain's CDR3 is CASTLQGALDEQYF. CDR3 sequence (DNA): TGTGCCAGCACCCTACAGGGGGCATTGGACGAGCAGTACTTC.